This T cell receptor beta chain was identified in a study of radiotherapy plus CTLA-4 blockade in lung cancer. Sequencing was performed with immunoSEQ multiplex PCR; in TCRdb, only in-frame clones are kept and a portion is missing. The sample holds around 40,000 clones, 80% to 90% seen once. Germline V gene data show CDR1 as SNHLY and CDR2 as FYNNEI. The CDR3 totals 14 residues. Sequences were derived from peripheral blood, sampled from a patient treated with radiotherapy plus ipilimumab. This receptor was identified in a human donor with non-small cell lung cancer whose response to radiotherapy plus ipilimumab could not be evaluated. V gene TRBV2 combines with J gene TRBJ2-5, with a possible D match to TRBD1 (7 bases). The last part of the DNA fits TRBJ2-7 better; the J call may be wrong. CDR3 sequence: CACRTQGGTYEQYF. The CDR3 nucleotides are TGTGCCTGCCGGACGCAGGGGGGTACCTACGAGCAGTACTTC.